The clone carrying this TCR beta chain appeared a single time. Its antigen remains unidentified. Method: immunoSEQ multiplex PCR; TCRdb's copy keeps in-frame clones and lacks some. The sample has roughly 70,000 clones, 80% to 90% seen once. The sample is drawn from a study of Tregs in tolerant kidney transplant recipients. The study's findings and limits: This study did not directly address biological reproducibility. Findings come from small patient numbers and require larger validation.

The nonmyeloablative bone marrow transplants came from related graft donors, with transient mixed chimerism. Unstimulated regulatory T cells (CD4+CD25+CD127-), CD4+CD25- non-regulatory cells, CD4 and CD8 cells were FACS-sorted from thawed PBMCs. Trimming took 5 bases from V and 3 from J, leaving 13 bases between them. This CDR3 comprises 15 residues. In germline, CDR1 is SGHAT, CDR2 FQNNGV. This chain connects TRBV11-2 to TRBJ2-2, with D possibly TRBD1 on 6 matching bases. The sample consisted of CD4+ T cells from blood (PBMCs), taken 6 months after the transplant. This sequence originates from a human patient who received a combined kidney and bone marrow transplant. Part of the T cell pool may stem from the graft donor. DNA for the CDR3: TGTGCCAGCAGCCTAACAGGGTTACACACCGGGGAGCTGTTTTTT. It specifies CASSLTGLHTGELFF.